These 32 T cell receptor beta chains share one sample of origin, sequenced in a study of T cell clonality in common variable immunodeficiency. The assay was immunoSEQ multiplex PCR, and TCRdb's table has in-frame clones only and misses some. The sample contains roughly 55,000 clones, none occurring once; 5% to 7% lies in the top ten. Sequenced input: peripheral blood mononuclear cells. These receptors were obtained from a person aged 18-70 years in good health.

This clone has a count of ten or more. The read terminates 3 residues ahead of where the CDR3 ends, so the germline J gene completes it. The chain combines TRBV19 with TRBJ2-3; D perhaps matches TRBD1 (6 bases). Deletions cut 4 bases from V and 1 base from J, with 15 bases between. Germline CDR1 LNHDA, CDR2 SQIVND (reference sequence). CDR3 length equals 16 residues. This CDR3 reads CASSSNRVPRTDTQYF. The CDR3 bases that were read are TGTGCCAGTAGTAGCAACAGGGTGCCACGCACAGATACG.

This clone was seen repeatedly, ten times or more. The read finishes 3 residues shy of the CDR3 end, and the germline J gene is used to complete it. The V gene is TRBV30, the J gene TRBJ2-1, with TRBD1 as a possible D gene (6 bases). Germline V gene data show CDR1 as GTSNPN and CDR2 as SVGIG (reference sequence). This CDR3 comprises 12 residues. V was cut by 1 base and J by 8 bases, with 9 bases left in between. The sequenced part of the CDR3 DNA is TGTGCCTGGAGTGGATACAGGGATGAG. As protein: CAWSGYRDE. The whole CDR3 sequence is CAWSGYRDEQFF.

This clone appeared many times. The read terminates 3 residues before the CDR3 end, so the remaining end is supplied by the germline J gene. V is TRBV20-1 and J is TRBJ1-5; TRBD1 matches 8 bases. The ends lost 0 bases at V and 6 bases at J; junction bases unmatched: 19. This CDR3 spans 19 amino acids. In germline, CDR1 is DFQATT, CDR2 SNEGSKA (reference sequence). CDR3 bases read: TGCAGTGCTAGAGATCCGGATTATCCCACAGGGGGACGGGGTCAGCCC. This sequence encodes CSARDPDYPTGGRGQP. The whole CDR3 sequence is CSARDPDYPTGGRGQPQHF.

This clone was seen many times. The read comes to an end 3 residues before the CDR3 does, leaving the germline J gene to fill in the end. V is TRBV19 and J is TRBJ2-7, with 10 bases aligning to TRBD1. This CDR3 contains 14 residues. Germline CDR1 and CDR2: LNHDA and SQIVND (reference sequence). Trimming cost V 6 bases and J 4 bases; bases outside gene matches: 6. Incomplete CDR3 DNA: TGTGCCAGTAGCGAGACAGGGGGCTCGTACGAG. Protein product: CASSETGGSYE. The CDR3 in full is CASSETGGSYEQYF.

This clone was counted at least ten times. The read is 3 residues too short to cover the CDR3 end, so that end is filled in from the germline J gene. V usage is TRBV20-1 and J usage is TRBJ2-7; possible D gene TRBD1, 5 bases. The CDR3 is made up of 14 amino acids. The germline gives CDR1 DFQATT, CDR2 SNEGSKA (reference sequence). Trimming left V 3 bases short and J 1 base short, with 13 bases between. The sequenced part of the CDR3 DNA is TGCAGTGCTAGTAAAGTAAAGGGGTCCTACGAG. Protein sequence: CSASKVKGSYE. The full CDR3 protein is CSASKVKGSYEQYF.

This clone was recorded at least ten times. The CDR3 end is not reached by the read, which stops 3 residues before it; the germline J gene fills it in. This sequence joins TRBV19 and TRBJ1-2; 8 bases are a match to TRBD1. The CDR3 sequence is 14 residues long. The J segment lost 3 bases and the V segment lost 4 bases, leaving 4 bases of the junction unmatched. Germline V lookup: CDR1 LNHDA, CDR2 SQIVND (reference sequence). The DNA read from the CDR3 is TGTGCCAGTAGTACCCCGGGACAGGACTATGGC. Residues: CASSTPGQDYG. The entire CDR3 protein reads CASSTPGQDYGYTF.

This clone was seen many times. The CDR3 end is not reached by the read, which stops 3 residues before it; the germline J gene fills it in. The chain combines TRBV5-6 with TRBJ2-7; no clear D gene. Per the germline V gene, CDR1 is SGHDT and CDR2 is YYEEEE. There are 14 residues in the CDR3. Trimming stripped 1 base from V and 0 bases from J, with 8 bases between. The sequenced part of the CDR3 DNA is TGTGCCAGCAGCTTGATAAGCAACTCCTACGAG. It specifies CASSLISNSYE. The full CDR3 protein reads CASSLISNSYEQYF.

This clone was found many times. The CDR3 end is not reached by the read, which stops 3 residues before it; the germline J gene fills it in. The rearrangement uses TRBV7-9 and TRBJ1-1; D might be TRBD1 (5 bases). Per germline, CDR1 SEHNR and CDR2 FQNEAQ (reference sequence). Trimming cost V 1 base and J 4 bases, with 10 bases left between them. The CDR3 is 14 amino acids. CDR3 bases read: TGTGCCAGCAGCTTAGGGCAGAGGGGCACTGAA. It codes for CASSLGQRGTE. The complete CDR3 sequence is CASSLGQRGTEAFF.

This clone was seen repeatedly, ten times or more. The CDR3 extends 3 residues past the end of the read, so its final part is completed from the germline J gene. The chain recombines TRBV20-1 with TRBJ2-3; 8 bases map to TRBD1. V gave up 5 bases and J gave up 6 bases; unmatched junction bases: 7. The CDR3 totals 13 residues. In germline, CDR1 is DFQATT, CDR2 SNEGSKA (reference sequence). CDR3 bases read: TGCAGTGCTTCTCGGACAGGGTCGGATACG. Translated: CSASRTGSDT. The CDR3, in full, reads CSASRTGSDTQYF.

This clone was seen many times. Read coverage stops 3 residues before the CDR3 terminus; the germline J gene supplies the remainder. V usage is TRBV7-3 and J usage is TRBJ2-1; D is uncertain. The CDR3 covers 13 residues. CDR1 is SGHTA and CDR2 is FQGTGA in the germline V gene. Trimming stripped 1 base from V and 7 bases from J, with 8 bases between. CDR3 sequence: CASSLSGANEQFF. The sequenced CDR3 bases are TGTGCCAGCAGCTTAAGCGGTGCTAATGAG. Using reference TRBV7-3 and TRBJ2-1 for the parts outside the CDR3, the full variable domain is GAGVSQTPSNKVTEKGKYVELRCDPISGHTALYWYRQSLGQGPEFLIYFQGTGAADDSGLPNDRFFAVRPEGSVSTLKIQRTERGDSAVYLCASSLSGANEQFFGPGTRLTVL.

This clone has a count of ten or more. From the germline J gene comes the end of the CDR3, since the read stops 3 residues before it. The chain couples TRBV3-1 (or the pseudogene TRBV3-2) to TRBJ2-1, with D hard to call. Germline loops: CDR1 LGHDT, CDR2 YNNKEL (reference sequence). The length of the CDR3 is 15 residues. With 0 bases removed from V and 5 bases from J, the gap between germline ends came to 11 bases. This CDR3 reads CASSQDHTRNNEQFF. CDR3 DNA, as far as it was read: TGTGCCAGCAGCCAAGATCACACCCGAAACAATGAG.

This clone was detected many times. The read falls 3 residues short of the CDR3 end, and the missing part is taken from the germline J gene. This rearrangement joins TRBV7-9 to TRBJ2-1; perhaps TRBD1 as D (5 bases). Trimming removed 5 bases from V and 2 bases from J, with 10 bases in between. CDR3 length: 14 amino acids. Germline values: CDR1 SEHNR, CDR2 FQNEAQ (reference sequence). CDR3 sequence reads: CASSPRQTYNEQFF. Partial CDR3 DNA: TGTGCCAGCAGCCCCCGACAGACCTACAATGAG.

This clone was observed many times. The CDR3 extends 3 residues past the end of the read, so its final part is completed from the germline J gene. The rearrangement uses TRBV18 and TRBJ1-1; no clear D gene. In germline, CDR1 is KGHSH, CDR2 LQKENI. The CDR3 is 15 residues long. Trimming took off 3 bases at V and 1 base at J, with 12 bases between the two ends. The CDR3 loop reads CASSPQETANTEAFF. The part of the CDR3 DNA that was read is TGTGCCAGCTCACCTCAGGAGACGGCGAACACTGAA.

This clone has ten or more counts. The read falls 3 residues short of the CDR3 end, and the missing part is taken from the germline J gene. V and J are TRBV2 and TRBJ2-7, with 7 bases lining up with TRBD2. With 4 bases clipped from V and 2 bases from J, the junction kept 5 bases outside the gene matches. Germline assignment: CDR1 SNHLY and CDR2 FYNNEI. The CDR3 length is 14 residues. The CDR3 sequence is CASSVPSGTYEQYF. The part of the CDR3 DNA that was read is TGTGCCAGCAGTGTGCCTAGCGGTACCTACGAG.

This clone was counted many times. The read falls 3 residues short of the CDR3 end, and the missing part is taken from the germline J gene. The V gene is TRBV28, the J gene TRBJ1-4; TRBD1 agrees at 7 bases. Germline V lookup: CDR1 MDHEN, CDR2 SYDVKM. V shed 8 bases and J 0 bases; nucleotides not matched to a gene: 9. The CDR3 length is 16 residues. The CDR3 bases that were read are TGTGCCAGCTCACCGGGACAGCTTGCAACTAATGAAAAA. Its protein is CASSPGQLATNEK. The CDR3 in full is CASSPGQLATNEKLFF.

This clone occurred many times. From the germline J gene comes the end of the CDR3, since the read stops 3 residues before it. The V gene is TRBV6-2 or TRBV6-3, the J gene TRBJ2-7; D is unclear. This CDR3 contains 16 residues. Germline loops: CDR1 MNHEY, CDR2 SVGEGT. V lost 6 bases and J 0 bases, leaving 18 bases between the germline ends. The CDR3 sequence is CASSPVTLRLSYEQYF. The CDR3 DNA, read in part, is TGTGCCAGCAGCCCAGTTACGTTAAGACTCTCCTACGAG.

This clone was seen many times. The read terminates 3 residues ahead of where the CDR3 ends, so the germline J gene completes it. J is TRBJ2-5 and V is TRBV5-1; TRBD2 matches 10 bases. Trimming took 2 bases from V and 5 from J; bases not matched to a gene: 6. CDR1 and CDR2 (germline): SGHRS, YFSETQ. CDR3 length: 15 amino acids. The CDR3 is CASSLTSGTYETQYF. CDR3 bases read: TGCGCCAGCAGCTTAACTAGCGGGACATACGAGACC.

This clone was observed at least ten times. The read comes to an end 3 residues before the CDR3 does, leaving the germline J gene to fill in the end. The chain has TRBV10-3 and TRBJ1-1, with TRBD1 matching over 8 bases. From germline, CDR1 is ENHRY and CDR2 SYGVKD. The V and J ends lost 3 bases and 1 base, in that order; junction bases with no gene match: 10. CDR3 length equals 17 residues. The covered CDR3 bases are TGTGCCATCAGTGATACCCTCGGACAGGGAACGAACACTGAA. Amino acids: CAISDTLGQGTNTE. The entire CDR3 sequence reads CAISDTLGQGTNTEAFF.

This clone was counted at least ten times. CDR3 DNA, as far as it was read: TGTGCCAGTAGTATTCAGGGCCGCTTTGCCACTAACTATGGC. It yields the protein CASSIQGRFATNYG. The CDR3 reads in full as CASSIQGRFATNYGYTF. The chain uses TRBV19 and TRBJ1-2; possible D gene TRBD1, 5 bases. Read data end 3 residues before the CDR3 end; the end is taken from the germline J gene. Trimming pared 3 bases from V and 0 bases from J, leaving 17 bases between. Germline CDR1 LNHDA, CDR2 SQIVND (reference sequence). The CDR3 runs to 17 residues. Together with reference TRBV19 and TRBJ1-2, the CDR3 gives the full variable domain: DGGITQSPKYLFRKEGQNVTLSCEQNLNHDAMYWYRQDPGQGLRLIYYSQIVNDFQKGDIAEGYSVSREKKESFPLTVTSAQKNPTAFYLCASSIQGRFATNYGYTFGSGTRLTVV.

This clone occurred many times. Incomplete CDR3 DNA: TGTGCCAGCAGCCAAGACAGTTATGGC. This encodes CASSQDSYG. The whole CDR3 sequence is CASSQDSYGYTF. The V and J genes are TRBV14 and TRBJ1-2, with unresolved D. The read ends 3 residues shy of where the CDR3 ends; the end is completed using the germline J gene. Trimming cost V 0 bases and J 5 bases, with 4 bases left between them. CDR3 size: 12 residues. Germline loops: CDR1 SGHDN, CDR2 FVKESK. Drawing the rest from reference TRBV14 and TRBJ1-2, the complete variable domain is EAGVTQFPSHSVIEKGQTVTLRCDPISGHDNLYWYRRVMGKEIKFLLHFVKESKQDESGMPNNRFLAERTGGTYSTLKVQPAELEDSGVYFCASSQDSYGYTFGSGTRLTVV.

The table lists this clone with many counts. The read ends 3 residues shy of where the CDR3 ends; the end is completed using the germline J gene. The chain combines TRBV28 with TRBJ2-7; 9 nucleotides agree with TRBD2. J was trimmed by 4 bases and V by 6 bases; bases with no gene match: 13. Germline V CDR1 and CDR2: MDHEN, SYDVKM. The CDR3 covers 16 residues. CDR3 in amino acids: CASSPAVLAGWYEQYF. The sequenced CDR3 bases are TGTGCCAGCAGCCCAGCAGTCCTAGCGGGATGGTACGAG.

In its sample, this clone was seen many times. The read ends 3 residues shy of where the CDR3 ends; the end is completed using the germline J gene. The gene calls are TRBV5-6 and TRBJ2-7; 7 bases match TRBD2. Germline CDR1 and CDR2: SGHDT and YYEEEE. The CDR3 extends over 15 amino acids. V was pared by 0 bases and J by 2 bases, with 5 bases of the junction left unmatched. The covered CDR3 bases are TGTGCCAGCAGCTTGGCCGCTAGCGGACCCTACGAG. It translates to CASSLAASGPYE. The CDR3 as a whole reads CASSLAASGPYEQYF.

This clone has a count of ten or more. CDR3 residues: CASSSSPGQGFNGELFF. The DNA read from the CDR3 is TGTGCCAGCAGCTCCTCTCCAGGACAGGGGTTTAACGGGGAG. The chain is built from TRBV7-7 and TRBJ2-2; 9 positions agree with TRBD1. The observed sequence ends 3 residues before the CDR3 terminus, with the missing tail filled in from the germline J gene. The V and J ends lost 4 bases and 7 bases, in that order; junction bases with no gene match: 13. Germline assignment: CDR1 SSHAT and CDR2 FNYEAQ (reference sequence). The CDR3 is 17 residues long.

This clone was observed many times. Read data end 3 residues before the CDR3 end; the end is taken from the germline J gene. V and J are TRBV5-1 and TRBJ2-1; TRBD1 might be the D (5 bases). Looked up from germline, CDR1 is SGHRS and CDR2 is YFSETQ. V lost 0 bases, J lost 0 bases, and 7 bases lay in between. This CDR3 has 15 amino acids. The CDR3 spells CASSLGGASYNEQFF. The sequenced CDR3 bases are TGCGCCAGCAGCTTGGGTGGGGCCTCCTACAATGAG.

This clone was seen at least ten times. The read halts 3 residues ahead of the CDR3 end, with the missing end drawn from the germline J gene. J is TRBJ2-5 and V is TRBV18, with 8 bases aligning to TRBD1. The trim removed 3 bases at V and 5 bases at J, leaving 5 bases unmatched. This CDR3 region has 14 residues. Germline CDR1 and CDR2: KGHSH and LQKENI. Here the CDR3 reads CASSPPGGPETQYF. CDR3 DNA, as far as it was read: TGTGCCAGCTCACCTCCAGGGGGCCCGGAGACC.

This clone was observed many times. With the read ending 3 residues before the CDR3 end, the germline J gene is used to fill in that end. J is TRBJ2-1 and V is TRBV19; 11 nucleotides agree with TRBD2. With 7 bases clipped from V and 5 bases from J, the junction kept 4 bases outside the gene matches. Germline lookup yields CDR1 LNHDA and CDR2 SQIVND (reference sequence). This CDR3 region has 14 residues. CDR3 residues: CASTTGLADNEQFF. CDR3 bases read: TGTGCCAGTACCACGGGACTAGCGGACAATGAG. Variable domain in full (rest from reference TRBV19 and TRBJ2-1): DGGITQSPKYLFRKEGQNVTLSCEQNLNHDAMYWYRQDPGQGLRLIYYSQIVNDFQKGDIAEGYSVSREKKESFPLTVTSAQKNPTAFYLCASTTGLADNEQFFGPGTRLTVL.

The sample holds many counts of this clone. The CDR3 DNA, read in part, is TGCAGTGCTAGTCGAGGTAGCCTTCGTGAAAAA. Amino acid sequence: CSASRGSLREK. Given in full, the CDR3 is CSASRGSLREKLFF. The chain couples TRBV20-1 to TRBJ1-4; D remains ambiguous. The DNA ends 3 residues before the CDR3 does, and the rest of the CDR3 is filled in from the germline J gene. The CDR3 contains 14 residues. The germline gives CDR1 DFQATT, CDR2 SNEGSKA (reference sequence). V lost 3 bases and J 7 bases, leaving 15 bases between the germline ends.

CDR3 bases read: TGTGCCAGCAGCCCGACAGGGAAACATCAGCCC. Its translation is CASSPTGKHQP. The full-length CDR3 reads as CASSPTGKHQPQHF. This chain joins TRBV5-5 and TRBJ1-5; 7 bases match TRBD1. The sequence runs out 3 residues before the end of the CDR3; the remainder is reconstructed from the germline J gene. Germline trimming cut 4 bases from V and 5 bases from J; bases unmatched to any gene: 6. Germline V gene lookup returns CDR1 SGHKS and CDR2 YYEKEE (reference sequence). This CDR3 is built from 14 residues.

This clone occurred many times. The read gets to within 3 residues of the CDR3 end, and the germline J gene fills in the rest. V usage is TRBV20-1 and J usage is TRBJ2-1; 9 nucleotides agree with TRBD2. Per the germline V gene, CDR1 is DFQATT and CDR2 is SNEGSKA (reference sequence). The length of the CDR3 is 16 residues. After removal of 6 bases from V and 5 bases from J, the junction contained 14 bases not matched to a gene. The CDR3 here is CSAGNSWTSVDNEQFF. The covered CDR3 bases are TGCAGTGCCGGCAACTCTTGGACTAGCGTAGACAATGAG.

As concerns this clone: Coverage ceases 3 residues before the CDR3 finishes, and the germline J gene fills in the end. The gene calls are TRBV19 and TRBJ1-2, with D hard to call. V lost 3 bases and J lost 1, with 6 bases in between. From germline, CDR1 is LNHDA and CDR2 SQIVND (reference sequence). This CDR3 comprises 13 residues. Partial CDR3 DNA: TGTGCCAGTAGTATGAAGGTTAACTATGGC. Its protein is CASSMKVNYG. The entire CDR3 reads CASSMKVNYGYTF.

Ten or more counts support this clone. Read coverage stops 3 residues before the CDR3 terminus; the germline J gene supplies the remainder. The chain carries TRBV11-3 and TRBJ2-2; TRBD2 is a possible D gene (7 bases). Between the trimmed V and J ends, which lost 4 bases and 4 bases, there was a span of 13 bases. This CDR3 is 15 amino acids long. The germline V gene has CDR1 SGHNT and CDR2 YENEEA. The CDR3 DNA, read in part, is TGTGCCAGCAGCTACGAGGGGGGGGGCACCGGGGAG. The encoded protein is CASSYEGGGTGE. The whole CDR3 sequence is CASSYEGGGTGELFF.

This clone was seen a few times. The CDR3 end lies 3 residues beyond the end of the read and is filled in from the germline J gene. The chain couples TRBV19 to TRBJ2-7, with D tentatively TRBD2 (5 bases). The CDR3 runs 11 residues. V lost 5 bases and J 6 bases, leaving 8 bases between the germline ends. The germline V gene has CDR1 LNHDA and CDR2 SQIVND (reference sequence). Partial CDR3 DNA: TGTGCCAGTAGTCCCGGGGTCGAG. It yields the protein CASSPGVE. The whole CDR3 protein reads CASSPGVEQYF.